This T cell receptor (beta chain) was recovered during a study of cytomegalovirus exposure and HLA in healthy donors. The CDR3 contains 16 residues. The germline CDR1 and CDR2 sequences are SEHNR and FQNEAQ (reference sequence). Trimming stripped 0 bases from V and 0 bases from J, with 11 bases between. Whole-study results and caveats: According to the study, roughly 180 TCR beta chains were cytomegalovirus-associated. Presence/absence analyses assumed roughly uniform sequencing depth across donors, which may not hold.

In the case of this clone: The target antigen is unknown.

In the PCR, 60 Vbeta and 13 Jbeta primers were used. Libraries were prepared by immunoSEQ multiplex PCR; TCRdb keeps only in-frame clonotypes and omits some of them. The sample holds under 150,000 clones, 80% seen once. The chain employs TRBV7-9 and TRBJ1-2; D might be TRBD1 (5 bases). This clonotype was obtained from a man younger than 40 in good health and CMV-seronegative. Input material: PBMCs. This CDR3 reads CASSLARRGANYGYTF. The CDR3 DNA is TGTGCCAGCAGCTTAGCGCGGAGGGGAGCTAACTATGGCTACACCTTC.